This TCR beta chain stems from a study of T cells in tumors and immune-related adverse events. V was clipped by 8 bases and J by 3 bases; unmatched bases: 13. This CDR3 comprises 15 residues. From germline, CDR1 is SQVTM and CDR2 ANQGSEA. Method: immunoSEQ multiplex PCR; TCRdb's copy keeps in-frame clones and lacks some. Here the sample spans about 22,000 clones, under 95% being singletons. Source: lymph node tissue, taken from a patient treated with anti-PD-1 therapy. The source is a female donor with metastatic renal cell carcinoma. V is TRBV29-1 and J is TRBJ2-3; TRBD1 matches 8 bases. The CDR3 bases are TGCAGCTCAACCGACAGGGGCCAGGGAACAGATACGCAGTATTTT. Its translation is CSSTDRGQGTDTQYF.